In its sample, the clone carrying this TCR beta chain was seen many times. Stated time point: newly diagnosed GD, antithyroid drugs for less than 3 months. Generation of the TCR library employed RNA extracted from PBMCs. This entry belongs to a study of regulatory T cells in long-lasting Graves disease. Both iRepertoire HTBI primers and Arm-PCR of CDR3 regions were used to build the TCR beta libraries. TCRdb re-called the multiplex PCR reads with MiXCR, one entry per CDR3 protein. The table records approximately 400,000 distinct CDR3 sequences, approximately 16% of them present only once. V lost 5 bases and J 5 bases, leaving 18 bases between the germline ends. CDR3 length: 15 residues. Germline loops: CDR1 SGHAT, CDR2 FQNNGV. The data also belong to a second study, concerning T cells in Graves' hyperthyroidism and ophthalmopathy.

The sequence was collected from a woman between 35 and 50 years old with Graves disease. Sequencing was performed on peripheral blood mononuclear cells (PBMCs), taken at new diagnosis, from a patient treated with antithyroid drugs. V usage is TRBV11-2 and J usage is TRBJ2-5; D possibly corresponds to TRBD2 (6 bases). CDR3 sequence: CASSPSRELRETQYF. In nucleotides, the CDR3 is TGTGCCAGCAGCCCCTCCCGGGAGCTGAGGGAGACCCAGTACTTC.